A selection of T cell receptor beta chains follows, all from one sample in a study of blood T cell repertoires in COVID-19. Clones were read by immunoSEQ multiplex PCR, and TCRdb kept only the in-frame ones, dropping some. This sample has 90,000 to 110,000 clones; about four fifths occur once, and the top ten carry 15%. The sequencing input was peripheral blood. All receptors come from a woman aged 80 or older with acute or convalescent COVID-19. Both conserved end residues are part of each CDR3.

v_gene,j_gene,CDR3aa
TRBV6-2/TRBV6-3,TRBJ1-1,CASSYLGGTEAFF
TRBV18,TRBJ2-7,CASSPSTVTYEQYF
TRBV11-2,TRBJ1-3,CASSFTGGTSSGNTIYF
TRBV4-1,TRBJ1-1,CASSQGTTGNTEAFF
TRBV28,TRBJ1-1,CASSTRRGGKNTEAFF
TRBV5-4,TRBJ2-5,CASSLGQGYQETQYF
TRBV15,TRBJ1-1,CATSSTMEAEAFF
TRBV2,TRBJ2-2,CASSEMAGGTGELFF
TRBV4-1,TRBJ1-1,CASSPQTGGGIHTEAFF
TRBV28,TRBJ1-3,CASSPTTGTGVGNTIYF
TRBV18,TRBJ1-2,CASSPQGALNYGYTF
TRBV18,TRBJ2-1,CASSLFSSGSTNEQFF
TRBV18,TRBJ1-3,CASSPDRLGGNTIYF
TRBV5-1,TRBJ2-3,CASSLYAGPSTDTQYF
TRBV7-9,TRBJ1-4,CASSYLGGKLFF
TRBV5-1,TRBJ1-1,CASSLGMGSTEAFF
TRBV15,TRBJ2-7,CATSTRTSGSQSYEQYF
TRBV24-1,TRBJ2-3,CATSDLNSGTHGGTQYF
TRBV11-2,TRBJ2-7,CASSYLASAYEQYF
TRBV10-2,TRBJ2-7,CASNPLGQEYEQYF
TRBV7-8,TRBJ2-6,CASSPGQGFGANVLTF
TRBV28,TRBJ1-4,CASSLTISGFEKLFF
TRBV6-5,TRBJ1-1,CASRRVGALNTEAFF
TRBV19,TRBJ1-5,CASSPDRVDQPQHF
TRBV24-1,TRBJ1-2,CATSESLRDYGYTF
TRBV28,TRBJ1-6,CASTTPGTGYNSPLHF
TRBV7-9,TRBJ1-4,CASSPGAGGEKLFF